The clone carrying this T cell receptor (beta chain) was seen just once. The target antigen is unknown. Repertoires were generated with immunoSEQ multiplex PCR, while TCRdb's copy carries only in-frame clones and drops some. The data contain 70,000 to 95,000 clones, approximately 91% of them singletons. The record originates from a study of T cells in localized non-small cell lung cancer. Study results and limitations: The study found T cell clonality highest in uninvolved adjacent lung, above tumor. The appearance of a median roughly 53 of the top 100 tumor clones was seen in adjacent lung. There was an association of higher blood T cell density with longer overall survival.

The germline CDR1 and CDR2 sequences are SGHRS and YFSETQ. This CDR3 has 12 residues. The V gene lost 4 bases and the J gene lost 7 bases, with 11 bases spanning the gap. The sample here was PBMCs, taken before any cancer treatment. The TCR comes from a woman aged 40-75 years with stage II squamous cell lung carcinoma. V gene TRBV5-1 combines with J gene TRBJ1-2; weak D call: TRBD1 (6 bases). This CDR3 reads CASSLQGTGYTF. The DNA of the CDR3 is TGCGCCAGCAGCCTACAGGGAACTGGCTACACCTTC.